This TCR beta chain originates from a study of T cells in Graves' hyperthyroidism and ophthalmopathy. RNA transcripts served as the template for amplifying TCR beta CDR3 regions. HTBI primers drove first-round RT-PCR of the TCR CDR3. Each CDR3 protein is one row after TCRdb ran MiXCR on the multiplex PCR reads. Among about 270,000 distinct CDR3 sequences listed, 15% were seen once. This clonotype was counted ten times or more. Germline CDR1 is MDHEN and CDR2 is SYDVKM. The CDR3 length is 8 residues. V gave up 10 bases and J gave up 6 bases, with 1 base separating them. The chain is built from TRBV28 and TRBJ2-1; D is unresolved. Material: blood. The origin of this receptor is a woman aged 45 to 65 with Graves' hyperthyroidism that later progressed to Graves' ophthalmopathy. The CDR3 DNA reads as TGTGCCACCAATGAGCAGTTCTTC. This codes for CATNEQFF.